The sample holds a few counts of the clone carrying this T cell receptor beta chain. This record comes from a study of early T cells in non-severe SARS-CoV-2 infection. TCRdb re-called the 5' RACE reads through MiXCR, storing one row per CDR3 protein. The data contain 97,000 or so distinct CDR3 sequences, about 10% of them singletons. This CDR3 spans 14 amino acids. CDR1 and CDR2 (germline): SGHAT, FQNNGV. V was cut by 5 bases and J by 4 bases, with 12 bases left in between. This TCR came from an adult who was a healthcare worker with PCR-confirmed SARS-CoV-2 infection or an uninfected control (not recorded which). The sample was whole blood, taken at baseline. V and J are TRBV11-2 and TRBJ1-3; tentatively, D is TRBD1 (6 bases). The CDR3 DNA is TGTGCCAGCAGCGGCAGGGGAGGCGGAAACACCATATATTTT. Translation: CASSGRGGGNTIYF.